The source of this T cell receptor (beta chain) is a study of glioma-infiltrating T cells after dendritic cell vaccination. Findings of the study overall: No direct clonality-survival link was found; a diverse polyclonal response may matter.

In the case of this clone: The antigen remains unidentified.

The table came from immunoSEQ multiplex PCR; TCRdb's copy has only in-frame clones and leaves some out. The sample yields tens of thousands of clones, about 80% seen once. This CDR3 is 16 amino acids long. Trimming removed 3 bases from V and 7 bases from J, with 18 bases in between. Germline values: CDR1 LNHDA, CDR2 SQIVND (reference sequence). This sequence originates from a human donor with glioblastoma. Sequenced material: blood, taken before dendritic cell vaccination. This rearrangement joins TRBV19 to TRBJ1-4; D gene ambiguous. CDR3 loop: CASSIQLAGIGEKLFF. The CDR3 region has the DNA TGTGCCAGTAGTATCCAACTTGCGGGGATTGGTGAAAAACTGTTTTTT.